This TCR beta chain was recorded in a study of cytomegalovirus exposure and HLA in healthy donors. The CDR3 loop spans 16 amino acids. Germline values: CDR1 LNHNV, CDR2 YYDKDF (reference sequence). J was trimmed by 7 bases and V by 2 bases; bases with no gene match: 12. The PCR made use of 60 Vbeta and 13 Jbeta primers. Sequencing was performed with immunoSEQ multiplex PCR; in TCRdb, only in-frame clones are kept and a portion is missing. Among around 180,000 clones listed, about 87% were seen once. The gene calls are TRBV15 and TRBJ1-1, with 8 bases identical to TRBD1. The source of this sequence is a woman under 30 in good health and CMV-seronegative. Sequencing was performed on PBMCs. The CDR3 here is CATSRREQGGGNEAFF. The CDR3 coding sequence is TGTGCCACCAGCAGACGCGAACAGGGGGGGGGAAATGAAGCTTTCTTT. The full variable domain, rest sourced from reference TRBV15 and TRBJ1-1, is DAMVIQNPRYQVTQFGKPVTLSCSQTLNHNVMYWYQQKSSQAPKLLFHYYDKDFNNEADTPDNFQSRRPNTSFCFLDIRSPGLGDTAMYLCATSRREQGGGNEAFFGQGTRLTVV.